Following are 3 T cell receptor beta chains from one sample sequenced in a study of cytomegalovirus exposure and HLA in healthy donors. PCR amplification relied on 60 Vbeta primers (plus 13 Jbeta primers). TCRdb's table, derived via immunoSEQ multiplex PCR, lists solely in-frame clones and lacks some. The table includes 150,000 or so clones, 80% detected once. The sequencing input was PBMCs. These TCRs come from a woman between 40 and 50 years old in good health and CMV-seronegative.

This sequence joins TRBV18 and TRBJ1-2, with unresolved D. Per germline, CDR1 KGHSH and CDR2 LQKENI. This CDR3 contains 17 residues. V gave up 0 bases and J gave up 0 bases, with 14 bases separating them. The CDR3 nucleotides are TGTGCCAGCTCACCACCTTTTTTCGGGGAGACTAACTATGGCTACACCTTC. This translates into CASSPPFFGETNYGYTF. Full variable domain (remainder filled in from reference TRBV18 and TRBJ1-2): NAGVMQNPRHLVRRRGQEARLRCSPMKGHSHVYWYRQLPEEGLKFMVYLQKENIIDESGMPKERFSAEFPKEGPSILRIQQVVRGDSAAYFCASSPPFFGETNYGYTFGSGTRLTVV.

The chain links TRBV4-3 to TRBJ2-7; TRBD1 agrees at 7 bases. CDR1 is LGHNA, CDR2 YSLEER, per germline. Trimming took 3 bases from V and 0 from J; bases not matched to a gene: 8. The CDR3 runs 16 residues. The CDR3 DNA is TGCGCCAGCAGCCAGGGACCCGGGGACAGCTCCTACGAGCAGTACTTC. It translates to CASSQGPGDSSYEQYF.

The CDR3 DNA is TGTGCCAGCTCAACAGGGAACACTGAAGCTTTCTTT. Translated, it gives CASSTGNTEAFF. The chain is built from TRBV18 and TRBJ1-1; TRBD1 might be the D (5 bases). CDR3 length equals 12 residues. V lost 5 bases to trimming and J lost 1 base, with 5 bases between them. Per germline, CDR1 KGHSH and CDR2 LQKENI.